Listed below are T cell receptor beta chains from one sample, sequenced in a study of tumor-infiltrating lymphocytes in primary liver carcinoma. TCRdb reanalysed the multiplex PCR reads using MiXCR and keeps one entry per CDR3 protein. The data show about 320,000 distinct CDR3 sequences, 50% to 70% seen once. Sequences were obtained from peripheral blood. Receptors were obtained from a man aged 40-55 years with primary liver carcinoma and hepatitis B virus infection. Each CDR3 is given with its conserved first and last residue. The D gene is left open where the match is weak. Part of the rows lack a size; the others show once, few, many or a class for expanded clones.

D gene	V gene	CDR3 length	clone size	J gene	CDR3 DNA	CDR3 protein
NA	TRBV11-2	12	NA	TRBJ2-1	TGTGGCAGCATCTTAGCCGCGGATGAGCAGTTCTTC	CGSILAADEQFF
NA	TRBV29-1	10	many	TRBJ2-5	TGCAGCGTTGCAGAAGAGACCCAGTACTTC	CSVAEETQYF
NA	TRBV5-1	15	NA	TRBJ2-2	TGCGCCAGCAGCTTGCTAGGCGGGTTGAACGGGGAGCTGTTTTTT	CASSLLGGLNGELFF
NA	TRBV30	15	NA	TRBJ1-5	TGTGCCTGGAGCCCCATGGGGAGTAGCAATCAGCCCCAGCATTTT	CAWSPMGSSNQPQHF
TRBD1	TRBV6-2/TRBV6-3	15	NA	TRBJ2-5	TGTGCCAGCAGTGCCCCGACAGGGGCCCAAGAGTCCCAGTACTTC	CASSAPTGAQESQYF
TRBD1	TRBV30	14	NA	TRBJ1-5	TGTGCCTGGAGTGAAGGGGGCAACAATCAGCCCCAGCATTTT	CAWSEGGNNQPQHF
TRBD2	TRBV6-6	14	many	TRBJ2-1	TGTGCCAGCCTAGCGGGAGCTTTACATAATGAGCAGTTCTTC	CASLAGALHNEQFF
TRBD2	TRBV5-1	16	NA	TRBJ2-1	TGCGCCAGCAGCTTAACAGCGGGAGCTTTTATGACTGAGCAGTTCTTC	CASSLTAGAFMTEQFF
TRBD1	TRBV28	15	NA	TRBJ2-7	TGTGCCAGCAGACCGATACGGACAGGGAAAAATGAGCAGTACTTC	CASRPIRTGKNEQYF
NA	TRBV12-3/TRBV12-4	14	NA	TRBJ2-3	TGTGCCAGCAGTCCCGTAGGACAGAATCAGCCCCAGTATTTT	CASSPVGQNQPQYF
NA	TRBV28	16	NA	TRBJ1-3	TGTGCCAGCAGCACTCGGGACGGCTATTCAGGAAACACCATATATTTT	CASSTRDGYSGNTIYF
TRBD2	TRBV7-9	19	NA	TRBJ2-4	TGTGCCAGCAGCCCCCTGGATAGCGGGTGGGACGCGGACAAAAACATTCAGTACTTC	CASSPLDSGWDADKNIQYF
NA	TRBV5-1	11	NA	TRBJ1-2	TGCGCCAGGACGGCCTACTATGGCTACACCTTC	CARTAYYGYTF
NA	TRBV5-5	15	many	TRBJ1-4	TGTGCCAGCAGCTTTCAGGGCTCGCGGGGTGAAAAACTGTTTTTT	CASSFQGSRGEKLFF
NA	TRBV6-1	13	NA	TRBJ1-5	TGTGCCAACAGTGAGGCGAAGGGCCAGCCCCAGCATTTT	CANSEAKGQPQHF
TRBD1	TRBV11-2	14	NA	TRBJ2-5	TGTGCCAGCAGCCCTAGACAGGGAAGGGAGACCCAGCACTTC	CASSPRQGRETQHF
TRBD1	TRBV5-5	14	many	TRBJ2-5	TGTGCCAGCACCCTGGACAGGGCGGGGGAGACCCAGTACTTC	CASTLDRAGETQYF
TRBD2	TRBV7-8	13	NA	TRBJ2-1	TGTGCCAGCAGCTTAGTTGGGAGGGGAGGGCAGTTCTTC	CASSLVGRGGQFF
TRBD1	TRBV6-2/TRBV6-3	16	many	TRBJ2-2	TGTGCCAGCAGTTTGGCCGGGACAGCGAACACCGGGGAGCTGTTTTTT	CASSLAGTANTGELFF
NA	TRBV6-5	15	many	TRBJ2-3	TGTGCCAGCAGTTCCCCGAGCGGGAGCACAGATACGCAGTATTTT	CASSSPSGSTDTQYF
TRBD2	TRBV12-5	16	few	TRBJ2-3	TGTGCTAGTGGTTTGGGTACTAGCGGGAGGACAGATACGCAGTATTTT	CASGLGTSGRTDTQYF
TRBD1	TRBV10-3	14	NA	TRBJ1-6	TGTGCCATCAGTGAGACAGGGGGTAATTCACCCCTCCACTTT	CAISETGGNSPLHF
NA	TRBV6-2/TRBV6-3	13	many	TRBJ1-1	TGTGCCAGCAGCGCCAGTCCGAACACTGAAGCTTTCTTT	CASSASPNTEAFF
NA	TRBV6-2/TRBV6-3	15	once	TRBJ2-3	TGTGCCAGCAGTTATAGGATGTTAGGCACAGATACGCAGTATTTT	CASSYRMLGTDTQYF
NA	TRBV4-1	9	NA	TRBJ1-2	TGCGCCAGCAAACCGGGCCACACCTTC	CASKPGHTF
NA	TRBV30	13	NA	TRBJ2-5	TGTGCCTGGAGTGTTGCGCAACAGGAGACCGAGTACTTC	CAWSVAQQETEYF
NA	TRBV11-2	16	once	TRBJ2-1	TGTGCCAACAGCTACATCAACCCCGGGCTACACAATGAGCAATTCTTC	CANSYINPGLHNEQFF
NA	TRBV13	13	NA	TRBJ2-7	TGTGCCAGCAGCGCACGCCCCGGGGTTGAGCAGTACTTC	CASSARPGVEQYF
TRBD2	TRBV5-1	16	NA	TRBJ2-1	TGCGCCAGCAGCTTGGGGAGACTAGCGGGTATGAATGAGCAGTTCTTC	CASSLGRLAGMNEQFF
NA	TRBV4-3	15	NA	TRBJ2-3	TGCGCCAGAAGCCTGCAGGGGGGGGGCACAGATACGCAGTATTTT	CARSLQGGGTDTQYF
NA	TRBV5-1	16	NA	TRBJ2-1	TGCGCCAGCAGCATGCCGGCTAGCTGTTTTTCCGGTGAGCAGTTCTTC	CASSMPASCFSGEQFF
TRBD2	TRBV5-1	14	many	TRBJ2-1	TGCGCCAGCAGCTGGGGGGGGACGTGGGATGAGCAGTTCTTC	CASSWGGTWDEQFF
TRBD2	TRBV5-6	15	NA	TRBJ2-3	TGTGCCAGCAGCTTGATGCCCAGCGGGAGCAATACGCAGTATTTT	CASSLMPSGSNTQYF
NA	TRBV20-1	13	NA	TRBJ2-7	TGCAGTGCTAGGACTTATACCTCCTACGAGCAGTACTTC	CSARTYTSYEQYF
TRBD2	TRBV6-1	14	many	TRBJ2-2	TGTGCCAGCAGCCCTGGGGGGGGCACCGGGGAGCTGTTTTTT	CASSPGGGTGELFF